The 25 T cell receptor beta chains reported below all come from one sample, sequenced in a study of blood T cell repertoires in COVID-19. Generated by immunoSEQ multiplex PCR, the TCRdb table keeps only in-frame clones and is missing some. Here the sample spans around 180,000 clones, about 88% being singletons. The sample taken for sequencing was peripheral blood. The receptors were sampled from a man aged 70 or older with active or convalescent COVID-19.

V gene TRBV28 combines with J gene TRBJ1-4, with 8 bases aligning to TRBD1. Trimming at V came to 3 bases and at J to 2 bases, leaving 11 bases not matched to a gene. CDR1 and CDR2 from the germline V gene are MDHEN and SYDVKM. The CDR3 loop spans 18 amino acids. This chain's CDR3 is CASSFLGGQGATNEKLFF. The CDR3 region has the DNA TGTGCCAGCAGTTTTCTCGGTGGACAGGGTGCCACTAATGAAAAACTGTTTTTT.

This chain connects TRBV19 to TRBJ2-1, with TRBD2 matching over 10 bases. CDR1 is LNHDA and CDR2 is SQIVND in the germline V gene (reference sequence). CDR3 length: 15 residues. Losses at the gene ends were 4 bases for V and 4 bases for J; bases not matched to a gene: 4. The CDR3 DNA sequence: TGTGCCAGTAGTACTAGCGGGGGCTCATACAATGAGCAGTTCTTC. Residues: CASSTSGGSYNEQFF.

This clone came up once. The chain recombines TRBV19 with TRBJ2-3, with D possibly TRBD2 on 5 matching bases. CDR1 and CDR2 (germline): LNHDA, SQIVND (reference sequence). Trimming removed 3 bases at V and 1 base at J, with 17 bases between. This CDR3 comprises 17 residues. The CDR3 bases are TGTGCCAGTAGTATTACCCTCACTAGAAGCGGCACAGATACGCAGTATTTT. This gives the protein CASSITLTRSGTDTQYF.

This CDR3 is CSVPGGSNEKLFF. The CDR3, as DNA: TGCAGCGTCCCGGGTGGTTCCAATGAAAAACTGTTTTTT. This rearrangement joins TRBV29-1 to TRBJ1-4; D remains ambiguous. Trimming took 6 bases from V and 5 from J, leaving 13 bases between them. CDR1 SQVTM and CDR2 ANQGSEA come from the germline V gene. The CDR3 extends over 13 amino acids.

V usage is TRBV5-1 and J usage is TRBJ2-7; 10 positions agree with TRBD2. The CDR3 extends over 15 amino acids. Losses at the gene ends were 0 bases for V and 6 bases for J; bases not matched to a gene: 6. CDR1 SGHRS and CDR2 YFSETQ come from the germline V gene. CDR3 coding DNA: TGCGCCAGCAGCTTGGCGTCGGGACTAGCGAGCGAGCAGTACTTC. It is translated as CASSLASGLASEQYF.

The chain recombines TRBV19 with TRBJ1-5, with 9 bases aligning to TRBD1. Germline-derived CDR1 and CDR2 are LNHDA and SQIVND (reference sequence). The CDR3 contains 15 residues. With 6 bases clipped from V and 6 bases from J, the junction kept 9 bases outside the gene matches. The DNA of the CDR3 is TGTGCCAGTAGAAGACGACAGGGGGAGGGTCAGCCCCAGCATTTT. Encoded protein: CASRRRQGEGQPQHF.

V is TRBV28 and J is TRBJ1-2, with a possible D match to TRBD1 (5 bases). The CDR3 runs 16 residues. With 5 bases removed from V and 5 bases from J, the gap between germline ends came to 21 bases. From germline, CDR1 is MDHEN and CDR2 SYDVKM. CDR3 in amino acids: CASSDLLGQQGYGYTF. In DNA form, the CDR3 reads TGTGCCAGCAGTGACCTTCTAGGACAACAAGGTTATGGCTACACCTTC.

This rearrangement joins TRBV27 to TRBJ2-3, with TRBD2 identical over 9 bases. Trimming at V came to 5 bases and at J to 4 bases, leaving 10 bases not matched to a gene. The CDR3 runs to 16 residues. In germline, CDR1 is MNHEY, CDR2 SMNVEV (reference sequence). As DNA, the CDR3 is TGTGCCAGCAGTATAACTAGCGGGTGGGGGGCAGATACGCAGTATTTT. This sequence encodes CASSITSGWGADTQYF.

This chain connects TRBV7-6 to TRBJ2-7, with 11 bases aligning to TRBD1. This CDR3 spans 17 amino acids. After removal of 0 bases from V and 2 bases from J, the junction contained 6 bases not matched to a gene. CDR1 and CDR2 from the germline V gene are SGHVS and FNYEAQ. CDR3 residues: CASSLARTGGATYEQYF. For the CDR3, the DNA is TGTGCCAGCAGCTTAGCCCGGACAGGGGGCGCGACCTACGAGCAGTACTTC.

The chain's CDR3 is CASSRPGGGSEAFF. In DNA form, the CDR3 reads TGTGCCAGCAGTAGACCAGGGGGCGGCTCGGAAGCTTTCTTT. The chain recombines TRBV28 with TRBJ1-1; TRBD1 agrees at 8 bases. This CDR3 has 14 residues. V lost 5 bases and J lost 8; bases outside the gene matches: 10. Germline V gene data show CDR1 as MDHEN and CDR2 as SYDVKM.

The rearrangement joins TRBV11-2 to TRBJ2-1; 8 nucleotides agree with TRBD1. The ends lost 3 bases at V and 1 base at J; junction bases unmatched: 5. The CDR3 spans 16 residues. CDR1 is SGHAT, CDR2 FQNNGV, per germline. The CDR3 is CASSFTGGRSYNEQFF. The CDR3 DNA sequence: TGTGCCAGCAGCTTCACAGGGGGAAGATCCTACAATGAGCAGTTCTTC.

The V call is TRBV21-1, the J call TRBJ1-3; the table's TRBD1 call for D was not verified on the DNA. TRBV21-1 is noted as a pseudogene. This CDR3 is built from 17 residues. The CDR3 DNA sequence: TGTGCCAGCAGCAAAAATCAAGGGACATGCTCTGGAAACACCATATATTTT. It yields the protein CASSKNQGTCSGNTIYF.

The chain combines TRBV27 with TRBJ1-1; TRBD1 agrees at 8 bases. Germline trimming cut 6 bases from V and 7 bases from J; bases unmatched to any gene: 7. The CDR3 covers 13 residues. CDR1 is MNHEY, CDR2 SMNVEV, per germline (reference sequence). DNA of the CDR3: TGTGCCAGCAGGAGGGACAGGAGGGGTGAAGCTTTCTTT. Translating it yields CASRRDRRGEAFF.

This CDR3 reads CASTLGQGRTDTQYF. The CDR3 DNA is TGTGCCAGTACGCTCGGGCAGGGGCGCACAGATACGCAGTATTTT. The chain carries TRBV19 and TRBJ2-3; maybe TRBD1 (6 bases). Germline V gene lookup returns CDR1 LNHDA and CDR2 SQIVND (reference sequence). The CDR3 has 15 amino acids. V was clipped by 7 bases and J by 1 base, with 15 bases between them.

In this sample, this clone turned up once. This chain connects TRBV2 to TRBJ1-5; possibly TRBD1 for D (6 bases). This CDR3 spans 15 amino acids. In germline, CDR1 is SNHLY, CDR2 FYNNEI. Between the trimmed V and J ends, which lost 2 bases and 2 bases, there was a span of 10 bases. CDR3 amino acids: CASSEIRTGNQPQHF. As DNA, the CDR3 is TGTGCCAGCAGTGAAATCCGGACAGGCAATCAGCCCCAGCATTTT.

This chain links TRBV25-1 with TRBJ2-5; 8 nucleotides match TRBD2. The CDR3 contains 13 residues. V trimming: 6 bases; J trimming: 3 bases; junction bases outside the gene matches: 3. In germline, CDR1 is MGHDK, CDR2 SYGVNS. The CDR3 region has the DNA TGTGCCAGCAGAGACGGGGGGGAAGAGACCCAGTACTTC. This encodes CASRDGGEETQYF.

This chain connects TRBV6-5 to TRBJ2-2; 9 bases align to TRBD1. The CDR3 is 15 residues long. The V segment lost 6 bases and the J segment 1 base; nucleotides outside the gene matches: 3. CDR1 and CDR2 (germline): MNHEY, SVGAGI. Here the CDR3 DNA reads TGTGCCAGCAGGTGGACAGGGGAGAACACCGGGGAGCTGTTTTTT. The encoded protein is CASRWTGENTGELFF.

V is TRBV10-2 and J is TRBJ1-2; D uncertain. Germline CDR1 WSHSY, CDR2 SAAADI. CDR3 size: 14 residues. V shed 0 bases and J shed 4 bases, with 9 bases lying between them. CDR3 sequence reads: CASSESPGIYGYTF. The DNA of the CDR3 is TGCGCCAGCAGTGAGTCGCCCGGGATCTATGGCTACACCTTC.

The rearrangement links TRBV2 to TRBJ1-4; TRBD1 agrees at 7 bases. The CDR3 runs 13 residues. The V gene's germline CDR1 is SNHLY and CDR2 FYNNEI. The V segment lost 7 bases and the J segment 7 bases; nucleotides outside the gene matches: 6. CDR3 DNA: TGTGCCAGCAAAACAGGGGAAATTGAAAAACTGTTTTTT. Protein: CASKTGEIEKLFF.

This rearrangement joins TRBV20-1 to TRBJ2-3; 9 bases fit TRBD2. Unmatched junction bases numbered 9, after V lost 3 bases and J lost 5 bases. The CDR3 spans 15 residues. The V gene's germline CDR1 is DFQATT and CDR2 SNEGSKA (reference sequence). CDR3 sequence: CSASGAGGRGDTQYF. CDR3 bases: TGCAGTGCTAGTGGAGCGGGGGGCCGGGGAGATACGCAGTATTTT.

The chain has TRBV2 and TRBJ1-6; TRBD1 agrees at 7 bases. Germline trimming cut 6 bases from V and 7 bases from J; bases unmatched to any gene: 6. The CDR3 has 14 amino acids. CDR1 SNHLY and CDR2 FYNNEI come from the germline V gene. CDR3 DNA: TGTGCCAGCAGCTCTGACAGGGTCAATTCACCCCTCCACTTT. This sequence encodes CASSSDRVNSPLHF.

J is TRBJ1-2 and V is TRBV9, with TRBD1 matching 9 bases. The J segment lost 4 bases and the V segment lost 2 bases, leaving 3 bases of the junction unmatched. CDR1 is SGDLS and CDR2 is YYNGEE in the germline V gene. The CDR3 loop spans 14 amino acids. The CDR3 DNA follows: TGTGCCAGCAGCGTTGACAGGGGGGTCTATGGCTACACCTTC. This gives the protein CASSVDRGVYGYTF.

The CDR3 DNA reads TGTGCCAGCAACAACCCTTGGCCAGGACGGGGTAATGAAAAACTGTTTTTT. Its translation is CASNNPWPGRGNEKLFF. The chain links TRBV28 to TRBJ1-4, with D uncertain. The ends were cut back, 7 bases at V and 4 bases at J, with 22 bases in the middle. This CDR3 region has 17 residues. Germline-derived CDR1 and CDR2 are MDHEN and SYDVKM.

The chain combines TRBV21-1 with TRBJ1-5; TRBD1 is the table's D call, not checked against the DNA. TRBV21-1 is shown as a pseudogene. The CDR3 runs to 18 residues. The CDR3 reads CASSKVNRGFDRNQPQHF. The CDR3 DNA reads TGTGCCAGCAGCAAAGTTAACAGGGGGTTTGATCGCAATCAGCCCCAGCATTTT.

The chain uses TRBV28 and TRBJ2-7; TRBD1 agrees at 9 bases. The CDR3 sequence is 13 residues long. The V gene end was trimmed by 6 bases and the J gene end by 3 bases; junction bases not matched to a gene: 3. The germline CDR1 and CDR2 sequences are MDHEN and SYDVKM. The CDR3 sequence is CASRVTGGYEQYF. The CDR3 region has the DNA TGTGCCAGCAGAGTGACAGGGGGCTACGAGCAGTACTTC.